The 9 T cell receptor beta chains below come from one sample, sequenced in a study of cytomegalovirus exposure and HLA in healthy donors. This PCR relied on a set of 60 Vbeta primers and 13 Jbeta primers. Using immunoSEQ multiplex PCR, the repertoire was profiled, and TCRdb retains in-frame clones only, with some absent. Of approximately 270,000 clones in the sample, about 80% were seen once. Specimen: PBMCs. These receptors originate from a girl aged 2-10 years in good health and CMV-seronegative.

The chain joins TRBV4-2 to TRBJ2-7; 7 bases are shared with TRBD2. This CDR3 comprises 17 residues. Germline V gene data show CDR1 as LGHNA and CDR2 as YNFKEQ. Germline trimming cut 4 bases from V and 2 bases from J; bases unmatched to any gene: 14. CDR3 sequence reads: CASSPQPDPGTTYEQYF. The CDR3 coding sequence is TGTGCCAGCAGCCCCCAACCGGACCCCGGGACTACCTACGAGCAGTACTTC.

This chain joins TRBV28 and TRBJ1-1; no clear D gene. In germline, CDR1 is MDHEN, CDR2 SYDVKM. The CDR3 is 14 residues long. Trimming removed 4 bases at V and 2 bases at J, with 11 bases between. The CDR3 region is CASSSRVVNTEAFF. The CDR3 region has the DNA TGTGCCAGCAGTTCCCGGGTCGTTAACACTGAAGCTTTCTTT.

This clone was detected only a few times. The chain uses TRBV18 and TRBJ2-3; D possibly corresponds to TRBD1 (6 bases). This CDR3 has 15 residues. The germline V and J ends were trimmed by 3 bases and 0 bases, with 10 bases remaining between them. CDR1 is KGHSH, CDR2 LQKENI, per germline. The CDR3 sequence is CASSPGDTSTDTQYF. The DNA for the CDR3 is TGTGCCAGCTCACCGGGGGACACTAGCACAGATACGCAGTATTTT.

This clone was seen more than once but under ten times. The chain combines TRBV6-1 with TRBJ2-3; tentative D call: TRBD1 (5 bases). The CDR3 consists of 15 residues. Germline V lookup: CDR1 MNHNS, CDR2 SASEGT. V was clipped by 6 bases and J by 6 bases, with 19 bases between them. The CDR3 nucleotides are TGTGCCAGCAGGGCCCAGGACACCGGTCGGGATACGCAGTATTTT. This encodes CASRAQDTGRDTQYF.

The CDR3 DNA reads TGTGCCAGCAGCCCGCGACCCGGGACTAGTCTGGGCAATGAGCAGTTCTTC. This sequence encodes CASSPRPGTSLGNEQFF. This chain joins TRBV7-6 and TRBJ2-1; 8 bases agree with TRBD2. Germline CDR1 is SGHVS and CDR2 is FNYEAQ. With 5 bases clipped from V and 6 bases from J, the junction kept 15 bases outside the gene matches. The CDR3 is made up of 17 amino acids.

The chain couples TRBV11-2 to TRBJ2-5, with a weak D call TRBD1 (5 bases). V was pared by 3 bases and J by 2 bases, with 13 bases between. CDR1 and CDR2 from the germline V gene are SGHAT and FQNNGV. The CDR3 sequence is 15 residues long. Here the CDR3 reads CASSFQGPLQETQYF. The DNA of the CDR3 is TGTGCCAGCAGCTTTCAGGGTCCCTTGCAAGAGACCCAGTACTTC.

V and J are TRBV11-1 and TRBJ2-1; 8 bases fit TRBD2. The CDR3 spans 16 residues. Trimming took 1 base from V and 7 from J; bases not matched to a gene: 9. Germline V gene lookup returns CDR1 SGHAT and CDR2 FQDESV (reference sequence). The CDR3 is CASSLVGSSGHNEQFF. The CDR3 nucleotides are TGTGCCAGCAGCTTAGTCGGGTCTAGCGGGCATAATGAGCAGTTCTTC.

The chain links TRBV28 to TRBJ2-3; 7 bases are a match to TRBD2. Germline trimming cut 6 bases from V and 3 bases from J; bases unmatched to any gene: 9. This CDR3 is built from 15 residues. Germline V CDR1 and CDR2: MDHEN, SYDVKM. Written as DNA, the CDR3 is TGTGCCAGCAGCCTAGGGGCGGGAGTGACAGATACGCAGTATTTT. This gives the protein CASSLGAGVTDTQYF.

The chain couples TRBV5-6 to TRBJ2-1; 7 bases are shared with TRBD1. Unmatched junction bases numbered 9, after V lost 4 bases and J lost 5 bases. CDR3 size: 15 residues. CDR1 and CDR2 from the germline V gene are SGHDT and YYEEEE. CDR3 residues: CASSETGPPNNEQFF. DNA of the CDR3: TGTGCCAGCAGCGAGACAGGGCCTCCCAACAATGAGCAGTTCTTC.